A selection of T cell receptor beta chains follows, all from one sample in a study of naive and memory T cell subsets. TCRdb analysed the 5' RACE reads with MiXCR anew, one entry per CDR3 protein. The table shows around 48,000 distinct CDR3 sequences, with approximately 4.5% occurring only once. The receptors come from a female donor in good health. CDR3s include the opening cysteine and the closing phenylalanine or tryptophan. The order of the fields is CDR3 protein, CDR3 DNA, clone size, J gene, V gene, D gene. D genes are given only for firm matches. Clone size is shown for a subset of rows, as once, few, many or a class of expanded clone.

cdr3_aa: CASSPPDGPTFTDTQYF
cdr3_nt: TGCGCCAGCAGCCCGCCTGACGGACCAACCTTCACAGATACGCAGTATTTT
clone_size: few
j_call: TRBJ2-3
v_call: TRBV5-1
d_call: NA

cdr3_aa: CASSVSPAQETQYF
cdr3_nt: TGTGCCAGCAGCGTAAGTCCTGCGCAAGAGACCCAGTACTTC
clone_size: medium-sized
j_call: TRBJ2-5
v_call: TRBV9
d_call: NA

cdr3_aa: CASVPWGTGDYGYTF
cdr3_nt: TGTGCCAGCGTCCCGTGGGGGACAGGGGACTATGGCTACACCTTC
clone_size: few
j_call: TRBJ1-2
v_call: TRBV27
d_call: TRBD1

cdr3_aa: CASSSPGRYEKLFF
cdr3_nt: TGTGCCAGCTCATCTCCGGGACGGTATGAAAAACTGTTTTTT
clone_size: many
j_call: TRBJ1-4
v_call: TRBV18
d_call: NA

cdr3_aa: CASGVGIQPQHF
cdr3_nt: TGTGCCAGCGGGGTCGGGATTCAGCCCCAGCATTTT
clone_size: few
j_call: TRBJ1-5
v_call: TRBV28
d_call: NA

cdr3_aa: CASSGTVAYEQYF
cdr3_nt: TGTGCCAGCAGCGGGACAGTCGCCTACGAGCAGTACTTC
clone_size: NA
j_call: TRBJ2-7
v_call: TRBV3-1
d_call: TRBD1

cdr3_aa: CASSPRQRNTGELFF
cdr3_nt: TGTGCCAGCAGCCCCCGACAGAGGAACACCGGGGAGCTGTTTTTT
clone_size: few
j_call: TRBJ2-2
v_call: TRBV7-2
d_call: NA

cdr3_aa: CASSQLQGWQYF
cdr3_nt: TGTGCCAGCAGCCAGCTTCAGGGTTGGCAGTACTTC
clone_size: many
j_call: TRBJ2-7
v_call: TRBV14
d_call: NA

cdr3_aa: CASSLEGDRDEAFF
cdr3_nt: TGCGCCAGCAGCTTGGAAGGGGACCGGGATGAAGCTTTCTTT
clone_size: many
j_call: TRBJ1-1
v_call: TRBV5-1
d_call: NA

cdr3_aa: CASSLTGRVKQPQHF
cdr3_nt: TGTGCCAGCAGTTTAACTGGCAGGGTGAAGCAGCCCCAGCATTTT
clone_size: many
j_call: TRBJ1-5
v_call: TRBV28
d_call: NA

cdr3_aa: CASSYLQTQYF
cdr3_nt: TGTGCCAGCAGTTACCTGCAGACCCAGTACTTC
clone_size: many
j_call: TRBJ2-5
v_call: TRBV6-5
d_call: NA

cdr3_aa: CASIGSYNEQFF
cdr3_nt: TGTGCCAGCATCGGCTCCTACAATGAGCAGTTCTTC
clone_size: many
j_call: TRBJ2-1
v_call: TRBV12-3/TRBV12-4
d_call: NA

cdr3_aa: CASGLPPLRTGGSSWNTIYF
cdr3_nt: TGTGCTAGTGGTTTGCCCCCCTTAAGGACAGGGGGATCGTCTTGGAACACCATATATTTT
clone_size: many
j_call: TRBJ1-3
v_call: TRBV12-5
d_call: TRBD1

cdr3_aa: CASSLFGFGELFF
cdr3_nt: TGTGCCAGCAGTTTATTCGGGTTTGGGGAGCTGTTTTTT
clone_size: many
j_call: TRBJ2-2
v_call: TRBV28
d_call: NA

cdr3_aa: CASTSGLAGNTIYF
cdr3_nt: TGTGCCAGCACCTCAGGGTTGGCTGGAAACACCATATATTTT
clone_size: many
j_call: TRBJ1-3
v_call: TRBV12-3/TRBV12-4
d_call: NA

cdr3_aa: CASSLWGRPRRSYEQYF
cdr3_nt: TGTGCCAGCAGTTTGTGGGGGCGACCCAGAAGGAGCTACGAGCAGTACTTC
clone_size: many
j_call: TRBJ2-7
v_call: TRBV27
d_call: NA

cdr3_aa: CASSLAVHHRRGRDTQYF
cdr3_nt: TGTGCCAGCAGCTTAGCTGTACACCATCGTAGGGGCCGGGATACGCAGTATTTT
clone_size: many
j_call: TRBJ2-3
v_call: TRBV7-2
d_call: NA

cdr3_aa: CSASPRSGLGETQYF
cdr3_nt: TGCAGTGCTAGCCCTAGGTCGGGACTGGGAGAGACCCAGTACTTC
clone_size: many
j_call: TRBJ2-5
v_call: TRBV20-1
d_call: NA

cdr3_aa: CASSYGLAGLEQYF
cdr3_nt: TGTGCCAGCAGTTACGGACTAGCGGGACTGGAGCAGTACTTC
clone_size: few
j_call: TRBJ2-7
v_call: TRBV6-2/TRBV6-3
d_call: TRBD2

cdr3_aa: CASRWNGRANGPRSGELFF
cdr3_nt: TGTGCCAGCAGATGGAACGGGAGGGCCAATGGTCCCAGGTCGGGGGAGCTGTTTTTT
clone_size: many
j_call: TRBJ2-2
v_call: TRBV6-1
d_call: TRBD2

cdr3_aa: CASSSRLAGGSGDTQYF
cdr3_nt: TGCGCCAGCAGCTCCCGCCTAGCGGGAGGGAGTGGTGATACGCAGTATTTT
clone_size: many
j_call: TRBJ2-3
v_call: TRBV5-1
d_call: TRBD2

cdr3_aa: CASTGERTGDTF
cdr3_nt: TGTGCCAGCACCGGAGAGCGGACTGGCGACACCTTC
clone_size: NA
j_call: TRBJ1-2
v_call: TRBV28
d_call: NA

cdr3_aa: CASSSLADHNEQFF
cdr3_nt: TGTGCCAGCAGCTCACTAGCGGACCACAATGAGCAGTTCTTC
clone_size: many
j_call: TRBJ2-1
v_call: TRBV5-6
d_call: TRBD2

cdr3_aa: CASSPPGLAGRTGELFF
cdr3_nt: TGTGCCAGCAGCCCGCCGGGACTAGCGGGACGAACCGGGGAGCTGTTTTTT
clone_size: NA
j_call: TRBJ2-2
v_call: TRBV7-2
d_call: TRBD2

cdr3_aa: CSAATYSSGTDTQYF
cdr3_nt: TGCAGTGCAGCTACTTACTCTTCGGGCACAGATACGCAGTATTTT
clone_size: many
j_call: TRBJ2-3
v_call: TRBV20-1
d_call: NA

cdr3_aa: CASSQDHNRGIGEKLFF
cdr3_nt: TGTGCCAGCAGTCAGGACCACAACAGGGGGATTGGGGAAAAACTGTTTTTT
clone_size: few
j_call: TRBJ1-4
v_call: TRBV12-3/TRBV12-4
d_call: TRBD1

cdr3_aa: CASSGGNPGHYGYTF
cdr3_nt: TGTGCCAGTAGTGGCGGTAATCCTGGCCACTATGGCTACACCTTC
clone_size: few
j_call: TRBJ1-2
v_call: TRBV19
d_call: NA

cdr3_aa: CASSFEGGQPQHF
cdr3_nt: TGCGCCAGCAGCTTTGAGGGAGGTCAGCCCCAGCATTTT
clone_size: many
j_call: TRBJ1-5
v_call: TRBV5-1
d_call: NA

cdr3_aa: CASSLDWANTGELFF
cdr3_nt: TGTGCCAGCAGCTTGGACTGGGCGAACACCGGGGAGCTGTTTTTT
clone_size: many
j_call: TRBJ2-2
v_call: TRBV11-2
d_call: NA

cdr3_aa: CASSLRDRGVNEQYF
cdr3_nt: TGTGCCAGCAGCTTACGGGACAGGGGTGTCAACGAGCAGTACTTC
clone_size: many
j_call: TRBJ2-7
v_call: TRBV13
d_call: TRBD1

cdr3_aa: CASSFNRGSQPQHF
cdr3_nt: TGTGCCAGCAGTTTTAACCGGGGCAGTCAGCCCCAGCATTTT
clone_size: many
j_call: TRBJ1-5
v_call: TRBV28
d_call: NA

cdr3_aa: CSGGREYEQYF
cdr3_nt: TGCAGCGGCGGGCGGGAGTACGAGCAGTACTTC
clone_size: many
j_call: TRBJ2-7
v_call: TRBV29-1
d_call: TRBD2

cdr3_aa: CATPGLAGGASYNEQFF
cdr3_nt: TGTGCTACCCCGGGACTAGCGGGAGGGGCCTCCTACAATGAGCAGTTCTTC
clone_size: few
j_call: TRBJ2-1
v_call: TRBV5-4
d_call: TRBD2

cdr3_aa: CASIRPRQGRSSYEQYF
cdr3_nt: TGTGCCAGCATCAGACCGCGACAGGGAAGGAGCTCCTACGAGCAGTACTTC
clone_size: many
j_call: TRBJ2-7
v_call: TRBV6-2/TRBV6-3
d_call: TRBD1

cdr3_aa: CASSQSTGREKLFF
cdr3_nt: TGTGCCAGCAGCCAATCCACAGGGCGCGAAAAACTGTTTTTT
clone_size: many
j_call: TRBJ1-4
v_call: TRBV16
d_call: NA

cdr3_aa: CASSMGQGMGTEAFF
cdr3_nt: TGTGCCAGCAGTATGGGACAGGGTATGGGCACTGAAGCTTTCTTT
clone_size: many
j_call: TRBJ1-1
v_call: TRBV6-6
d_call: TRBD1

cdr3_aa: CASSLWGSREGVHEQFF
cdr3_nt: TGTGCCAGCAGTTTATGGGGGTCGCGGGAGGGCGTTCATGAGCAGTTCTTC
clone_size: many
j_call: TRBJ2-1
v_call: TRBV12-3/TRBV12-4
d_call: TRBD2

cdr3_aa: CASSTRPQETQYF
cdr3_nt: TGTGCCAGCTCAACCAGACCCCAAGAGACCCAGTACTTC
clone_size: many
j_call: TRBJ2-5
v_call: TRBV18
d_call: NA

cdr3_aa: CASSQEIQGKEQYF
cdr3_nt: TGTGCCAGCAGCCAAGAAATCCAGGGGAAAGAGCAGTACTTC
clone_size: few
j_call: TRBJ2-7
v_call: TRBV3-1
d_call: NA

cdr3_aa: CASSLLDRLVLGTEAFF
cdr3_nt: TGTGCCAGCAGCCTTCTGGACAGGCTTGTATTGGGAACTGAAGCTTTCTTT
clone_size: many
j_call: TRBJ1-1
v_call: TRBV6-2/TRBV6-3
d_call: TRBD1

cdr3_aa: CASRQMSGSMWNEQFF
cdr3_nt: TGTGCCAGCAGACAAATGAGCGGGAGCATGTGGAATGAGCAGTTCTTC
clone_size: many
j_call: TRBJ2-1
v_call: TRBV6-2/TRBV6-3
d_call: TRBD2

cdr3_aa: CASSVDPSGRLTDTQYF
cdr3_nt: TGTGCCAGCAGCGTAGACCCTAGCGGCCGGTTAACAGATACGCAGTATTTT
clone_size: many
j_call: TRBJ2-3
v_call: TRBV9
d_call: TRBD2

cdr3_aa: CSVQSILYGYTF
cdr3_nt: TGCAGCGTTCAGTCAATCCTTTATGGCTACACCTTC
clone_size: many
j_call: TRBJ1-2
v_call: TRBV29-1
d_call: NA

cdr3_aa: CASSLRGGANSYNEQFF
cdr3_nt: TGTGCCAGCAGCTTGAGGGGGGGGGCTAACTCCTACAATGAGCAGTTCTTC
clone_size: many
j_call: TRBJ2-1
v_call: TRBV7-9
d_call: NA

cdr3_aa: CASSLSLASEQYF
cdr3_nt: TGTGCCAGCAGTTTAAGTCTAGCGAGTGAGCAGTACTTC
clone_size: many
j_call: TRBJ2-7
v_call: TRBV12-3/TRBV12-4
d_call: NA